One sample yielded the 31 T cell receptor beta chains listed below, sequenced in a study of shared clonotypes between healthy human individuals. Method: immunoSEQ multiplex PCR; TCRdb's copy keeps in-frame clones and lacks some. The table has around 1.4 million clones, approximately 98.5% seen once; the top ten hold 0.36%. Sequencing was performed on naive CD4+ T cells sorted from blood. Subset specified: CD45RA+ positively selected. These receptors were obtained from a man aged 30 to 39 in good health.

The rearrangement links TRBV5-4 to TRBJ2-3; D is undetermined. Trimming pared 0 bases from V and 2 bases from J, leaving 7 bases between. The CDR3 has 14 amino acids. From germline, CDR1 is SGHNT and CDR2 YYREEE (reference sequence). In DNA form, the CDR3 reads TGTGCCAGCAGCTTGGGCAGAAACACAGATACGCAGTATTTT. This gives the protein CASSLGRNTDTQYF.

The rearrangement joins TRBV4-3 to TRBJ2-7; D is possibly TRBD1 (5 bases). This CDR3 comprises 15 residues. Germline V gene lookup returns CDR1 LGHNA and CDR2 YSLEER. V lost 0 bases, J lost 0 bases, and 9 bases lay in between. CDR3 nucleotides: TGCGCCAGCAGCCAAGATTGGACAACCTCCTACGAGCAGTACTTC. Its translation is CASSQDWTTSYEQYF.

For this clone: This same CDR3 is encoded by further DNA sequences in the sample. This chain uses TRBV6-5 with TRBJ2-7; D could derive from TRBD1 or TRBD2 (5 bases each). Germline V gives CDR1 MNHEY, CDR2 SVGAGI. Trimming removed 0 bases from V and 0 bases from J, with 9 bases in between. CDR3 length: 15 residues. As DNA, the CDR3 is TGTGCCAGCAGTTACTCGAGGGGCAGCTCCTACGAGCAGTACTTC. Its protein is CASSYSRGSSYEQYF.

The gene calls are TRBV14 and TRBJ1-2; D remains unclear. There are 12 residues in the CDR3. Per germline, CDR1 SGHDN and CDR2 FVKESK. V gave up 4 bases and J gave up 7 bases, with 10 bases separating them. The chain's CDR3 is CASSPGRGGYTF. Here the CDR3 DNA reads TGTGCCAGCAGCCCCGGACGTGGTGGCTACACCTTC.

Written as DNA, the CDR3 is TGTGCCATCAGTGAGACTCTCCAGGGGATAACACCCCAGCATTTT. Its protein product is CAISETLQGITPQHF. The rearrangement joins TRBV10-3 to TRBJ1-5; perhaps TRBD1 as D (6 bases). The CDR3 spans 15 residues. The germline V gene encodes CDR1 ENHRY and CDR2 SYGVKD. Trimming removed 2 bases at V and 10 bases at J, with 18 bases between.

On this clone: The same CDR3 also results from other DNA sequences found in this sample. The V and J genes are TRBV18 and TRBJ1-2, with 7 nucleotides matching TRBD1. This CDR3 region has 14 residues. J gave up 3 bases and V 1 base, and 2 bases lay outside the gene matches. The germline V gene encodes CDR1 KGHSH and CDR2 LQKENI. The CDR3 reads CASSPRQGDYGYTF. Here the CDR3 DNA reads TGTGCCAGCTCACCACGGCAGGGGGACTATGGCTACACCTTC.

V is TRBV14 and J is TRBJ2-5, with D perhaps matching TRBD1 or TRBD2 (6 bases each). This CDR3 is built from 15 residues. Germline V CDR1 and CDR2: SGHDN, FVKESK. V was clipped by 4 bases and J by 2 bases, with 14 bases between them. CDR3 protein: CASSRRGGIQETQYF. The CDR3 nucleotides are TGTGCCAGCAGCCGCAGGGGCGGGATACAAGAGACCCAGTACTTC.

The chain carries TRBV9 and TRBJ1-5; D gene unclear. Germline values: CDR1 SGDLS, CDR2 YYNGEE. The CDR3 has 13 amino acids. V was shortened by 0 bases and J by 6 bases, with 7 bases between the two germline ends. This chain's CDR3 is CASSVEPGQPQHF. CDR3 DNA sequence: TGTGCCAGCAGCGTAGAACCTGGTCAGCCCCAGCATTTT.

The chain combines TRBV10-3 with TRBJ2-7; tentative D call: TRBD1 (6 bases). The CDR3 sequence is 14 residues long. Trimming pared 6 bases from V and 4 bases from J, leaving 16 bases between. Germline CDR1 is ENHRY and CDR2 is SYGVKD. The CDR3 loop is CAISRDTTDYEQYF. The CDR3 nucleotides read TGTGCCATCAGCCGGGACACCACAGATTACGAGCAGTACTTC.

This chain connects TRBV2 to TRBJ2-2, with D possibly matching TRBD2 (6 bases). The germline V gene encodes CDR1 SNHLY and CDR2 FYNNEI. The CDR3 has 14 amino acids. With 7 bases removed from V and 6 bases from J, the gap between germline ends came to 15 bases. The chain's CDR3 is CASILGPGAGELFF. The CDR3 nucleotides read TGTGCCAGCATTTTAGGGCCGGGAGCCGGGGAGCTGTTTTTT. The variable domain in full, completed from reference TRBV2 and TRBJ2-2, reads EPEVTQTPSHQVTQMGQEVILRCVPISNHLYFYWYRQILGQKVEFLVSFYNNEISEKSEIFDDQFSVERPDGSNFTLKIRSTKLEDSAMYFCASILGPGAGELFFGEGSRLTVL.

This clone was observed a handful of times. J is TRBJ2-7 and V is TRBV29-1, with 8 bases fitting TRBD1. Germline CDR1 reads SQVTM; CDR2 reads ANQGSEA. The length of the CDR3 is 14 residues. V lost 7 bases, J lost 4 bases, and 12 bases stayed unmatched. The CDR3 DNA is TGCAGCGGAGGACAGGGAGGCGGGTTTTACGAGCAGTACTTC. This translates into CSGGQGGGFYEQYF.

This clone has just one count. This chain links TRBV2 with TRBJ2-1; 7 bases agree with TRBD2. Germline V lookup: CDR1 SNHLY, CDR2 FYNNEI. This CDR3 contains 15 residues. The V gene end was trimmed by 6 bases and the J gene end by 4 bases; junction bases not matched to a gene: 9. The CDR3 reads CASRSSGNWYNEQFF. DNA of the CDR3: TGTGCCAGCAGGTCGAGCGGGAATTGGTACAATGAGCAGTTCTTC.

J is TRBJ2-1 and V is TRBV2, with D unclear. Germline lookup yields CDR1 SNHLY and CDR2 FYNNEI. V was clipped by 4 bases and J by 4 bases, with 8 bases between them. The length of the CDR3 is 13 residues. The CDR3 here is CASSGELYNEQFF. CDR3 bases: TGTGCCAGCAGTGGTGAGTTATACAATGAGCAGTTCTTC.

The CDR3 DNA follows: TGTGCCAGCAGTACCCGCCGGACACCCCTCCACTTT. Protein: CASSTRRTPLHF. This chain uses TRBV27 with TRBJ1-6; D ambiguous. This CDR3 region has 12 residues. The germline V gene has CDR1 MNHEY and CDR2 SMNVEV (reference sequence). V was clipped by 5 bases and J by 11 bases, with 10 bases between them.

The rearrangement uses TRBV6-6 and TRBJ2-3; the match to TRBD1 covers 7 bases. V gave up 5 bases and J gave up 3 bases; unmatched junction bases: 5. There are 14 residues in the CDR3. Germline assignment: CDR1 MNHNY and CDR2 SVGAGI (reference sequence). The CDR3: CASSPTGMTDTQYF. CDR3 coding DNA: TGTGCCAGCAGTCCGACAGGGATGACAGATACGCAGTATTTT.

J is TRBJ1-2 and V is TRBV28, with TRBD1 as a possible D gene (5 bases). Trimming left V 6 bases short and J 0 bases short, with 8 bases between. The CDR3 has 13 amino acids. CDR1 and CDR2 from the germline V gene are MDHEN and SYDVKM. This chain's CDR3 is CASRYRSNYGYTF. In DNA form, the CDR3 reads TGTGCCAGCAGATACAGGTCTAACTATGGCTACACCTTC.

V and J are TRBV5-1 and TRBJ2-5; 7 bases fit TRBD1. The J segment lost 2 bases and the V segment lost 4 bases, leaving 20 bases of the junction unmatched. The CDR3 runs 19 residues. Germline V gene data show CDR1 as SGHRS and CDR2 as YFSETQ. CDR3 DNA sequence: TGCGCCAGCAGCCCTCGGTCAGTAGGACAGGTGACTTTACAAGAGACCCAGTACTTC. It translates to CASSPRSVGQVTLQETQYF.

This CDR3 reads CASSTTSGRAEETQYF. CDR3 DNA: TGTGCCAGCTCGACGACTAGCGGGAGGGCCGAAGAGACCCAGTACTTC. This rearrangement joins TRBV18 to TRBJ2-5, with TRBD2 matching 14 bases. With 6 bases clipped from V and 3 bases from J, the junction kept 6 bases outside the gene matches. Per germline, CDR1 KGHSH and CDR2 LQKENI. The CDR3 extends over 16 amino acids. Filled out from reference TRBV18 and TRBJ2-5, the complete variable domain reads NAGVMQNPRHLVRRRGQEARLRCSPMKGHSHVYWYRQLPEEGLKFMVYLQKENIIDESGMPKERFSAEFPKEGPSILRIQQVVRGDSAAYFCASSTTSGRAEETQYFGPGTRLLVL.

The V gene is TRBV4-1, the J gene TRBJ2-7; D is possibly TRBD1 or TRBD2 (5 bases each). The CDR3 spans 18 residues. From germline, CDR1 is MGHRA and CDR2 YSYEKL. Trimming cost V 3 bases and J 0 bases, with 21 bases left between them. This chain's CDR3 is CASSHQVWGPSSSYEQYF. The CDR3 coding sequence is TGCGCCAGCAGCCACCAGGTTTGGGGACCGTCGAGCTCCTACGAGCAGTACTTC.

In DNA form, the CDR3 reads TGTGCCACCACCACAATAGCCGGGACCTACACCGGGGAGCTGTTTTTT. Residues: CATTTIAGTYTGELFF. The gene calls are TRBV15 and TRBJ2-2; D may match TRBD1 or TRBD2 (5 bases each). Trimming pared 7 bases from V and 3 bases from J, leaving 18 bases between. CDR3 length equals 16 residues. Germline CDR1 is LNHNV and CDR2 is YYDKDF (reference sequence).

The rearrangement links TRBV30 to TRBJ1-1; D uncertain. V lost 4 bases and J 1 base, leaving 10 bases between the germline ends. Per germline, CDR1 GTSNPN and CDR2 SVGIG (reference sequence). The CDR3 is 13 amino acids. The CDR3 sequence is CAWNGLSNTEAFF. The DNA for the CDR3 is TGTGCCTGGAACGGGCTCTCGAACACTGAAGCTTTCTTT.

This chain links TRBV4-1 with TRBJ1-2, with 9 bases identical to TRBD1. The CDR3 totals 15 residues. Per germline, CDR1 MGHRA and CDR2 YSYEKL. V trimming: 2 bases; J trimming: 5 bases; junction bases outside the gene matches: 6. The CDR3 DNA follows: TGCGCCAGCAGCCAAAACAGGGGGCGCGAGTATGGCTACACCTTC. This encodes CASSQNRGREYGYTF.

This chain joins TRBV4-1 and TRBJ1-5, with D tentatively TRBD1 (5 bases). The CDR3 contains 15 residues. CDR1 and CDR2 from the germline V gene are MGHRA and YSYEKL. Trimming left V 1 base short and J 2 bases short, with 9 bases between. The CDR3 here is CASSQVVQGNQPQHF. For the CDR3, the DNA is TGCGCCAGCAGCCAAGTGGTACAGGGCAATCAGCCCCAGCATTTT.

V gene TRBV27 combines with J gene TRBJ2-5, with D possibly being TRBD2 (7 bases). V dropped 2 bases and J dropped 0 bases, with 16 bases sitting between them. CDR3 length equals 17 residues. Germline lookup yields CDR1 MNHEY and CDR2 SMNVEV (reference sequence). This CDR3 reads CASSLRGGHLYQETQYF. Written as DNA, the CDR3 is TGTGCCAGCAGTTTAAGGGGGGGACACCTGTACCAAGAGACCCAGTACTTC.

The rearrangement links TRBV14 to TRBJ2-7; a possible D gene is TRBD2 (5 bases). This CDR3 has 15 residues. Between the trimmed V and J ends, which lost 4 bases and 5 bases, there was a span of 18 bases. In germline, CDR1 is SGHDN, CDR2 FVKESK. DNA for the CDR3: TGTGCCAGCAGCCCGGGGTGGGCTAGCCACCACGAGCAGTACTTC. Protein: CASSPGWASHHEQYF.

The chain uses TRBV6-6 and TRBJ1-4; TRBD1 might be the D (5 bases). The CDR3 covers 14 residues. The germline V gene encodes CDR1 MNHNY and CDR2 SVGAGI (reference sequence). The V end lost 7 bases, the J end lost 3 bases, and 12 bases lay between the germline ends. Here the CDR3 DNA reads TGTGCCAGCAATTTCGGGACTGCTAATGAAAAACTGTTTTTT. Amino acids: CASNFGTANEKLFF.

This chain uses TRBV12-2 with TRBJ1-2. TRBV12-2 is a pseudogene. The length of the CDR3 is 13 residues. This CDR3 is CASRLEGAYGYTF. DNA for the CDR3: TGTGCAAGTCGCTTAGAGGGCGCATATGGCTACACCTTC.

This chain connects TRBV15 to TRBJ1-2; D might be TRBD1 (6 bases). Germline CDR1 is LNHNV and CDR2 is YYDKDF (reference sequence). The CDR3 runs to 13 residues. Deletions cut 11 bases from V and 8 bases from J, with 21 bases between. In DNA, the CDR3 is TGTGCCGTCTCGGTGGGGGGCGCGATAGGCTACACCTTC. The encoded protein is CAVSVGGAIGYTF.

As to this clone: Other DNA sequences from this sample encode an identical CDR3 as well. CDR3 sequence: CATSRGLAGSTDTQYF. CDR3 DNA sequence: TGTGCCACCAGCAGAGGACTAGCGGGGTCCACAGATACGCAGTATTTT. The chain is built from TRBV15 and TRBJ2-3; 11 bases are a match to TRBD2. Germline CDR1 is LNHNV and CDR2 is YYDKDF (reference sequence). This CDR3 region has 16 residues. V was clipped by 1 base and J by 2 bases; unmatched bases: 2.

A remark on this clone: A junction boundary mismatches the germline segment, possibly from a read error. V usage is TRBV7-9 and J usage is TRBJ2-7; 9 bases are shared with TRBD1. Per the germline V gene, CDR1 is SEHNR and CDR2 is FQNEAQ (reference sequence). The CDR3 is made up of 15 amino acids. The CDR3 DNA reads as TGTGCCAGCAGCTCGTTGACAGGGGGAACCTACGAGCAGCACTTC. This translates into CASSSLTGGTYEQHF.

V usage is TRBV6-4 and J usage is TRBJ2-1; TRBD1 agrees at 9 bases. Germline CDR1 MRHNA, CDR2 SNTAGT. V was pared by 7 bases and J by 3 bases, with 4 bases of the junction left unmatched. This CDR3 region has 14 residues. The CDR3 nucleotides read TGTGCCAGCAAGTCGGACAGGGGCTACAATGAGCAGTTCTTC. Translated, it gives CASKSDRGYNEQFF.